This is a list of T cell receptor beta chains from one sample in a study of T-cell memory formation after mild COVID-19. Each CDR3 protein gets one entry after TCRdb re-called the 5' RACE reads with MiXCR. The repertoire holds around 440,000 distinct CDR3 sequences, with 15% to 20% as singletons. Sequencing used PBMCs or a T cell subset sorted from them (not recorded which). The origin of the receptors is an adult woman who had mild COVID-19 (a few samples of this study predate the infection). Cell type and time point are not known. Each CDR3 is given without its conserved first and last residue. D genes are given only for firm matches.

d_gene: TRBD1
j_gene: TRBJ2-2
v_gene: TRBV24-1
CDR3aa: ATSDTGTGFGGELF

d_gene: -
j_gene: TRBJ2-5
v_gene: TRBV29-1
CDR3aa: SARDTWGETQY

d_gene: TRBD1
j_gene: TRBJ2-2
v_gene: TRBV25-1
CDR3aa: ASTSGQVNTGELF

d_gene: -
j_gene: TRBJ1-1
v_gene: TRBV5-5
CDR3aa: ASGKGRVTEAF

d_gene: -
j_gene: TRBJ2-7
v_gene: TRBV14
CDR3aa: ASSQVFPEQY

d_gene: -
j_gene: TRBJ1-6
v_gene: TRBV5-1
CDR3aa: ASSLGDLPNSPLH

d_gene: -
j_gene: TRBJ2-3
v_gene: TRBV29-1
CDR3aa: SVEGSWSDTQY

d_gene: -
j_gene: TRBJ2-1
v_gene: TRBV20-1
CDR3aa: SAKGLWAYNEQF

d_gene: TRBD1
j_gene: TRBJ2-7
v_gene: TRBV2
CDR3aa: ASSDITRQGQY

d_gene: -
j_gene: TRBJ1-2
v_gene: TRBV12-3/TRBV12-4
CDR3aa: ASSLGGPYGYT

d_gene: -
j_gene: TRBJ2-5
v_gene: TRBV29-1
CDR3aa: SVGWETQY

d_gene: -
j_gene: TRBJ2-3
v_gene: TRBV6-5
CDR3aa: ASSYAGSTDTQY

d_gene: -
j_gene: TRBJ1-4
v_gene: TRBV7-9
CDR3aa: ASSLGSAAGEKLF

d_gene: TRBD2
j_gene: TRBJ2-5
v_gene: TRBV7-8
CDR3aa: ASRLTRLAGFTGGETQY

d_gene: TRBD2
j_gene: TRBJ2-1
v_gene: TRBV3-1
CDR3aa: ASSQGLAGGYRNEQF

d_gene: -
j_gene: TRBJ1-1
v_gene: TRBV5-1
CDR3aa: ASSLGTLGKAF

d_gene: -
j_gene: TRBJ2-7
v_gene: TRBV3-1
CDR3aa: ASSPEGLSSYEQY

d_gene: TRBD1
j_gene: TRBJ1-1
v_gene: TRBV7-2
CDR3aa: ASSFNRGHTEAF

d_gene: TRBD1
j_gene: TRBJ2-7
v_gene: TRBV7-9
CDR3aa: ASSAGTGYEQY

d_gene: -
j_gene: TRBJ2-3
v_gene: TRBV24-1
CDR3aa: ATSDLRSTDTQY

d_gene: -
j_gene: TRBJ2-1
v_gene: TRBV3-1
CDR3aa: ASSQVSSGQF

d_gene: -
j_gene: TRBJ1-4
v_gene: TRBV6-2/TRBV6-3
CDR3aa: ASSYWMDEKLF

d_gene: TRBD1
j_gene: TRBJ2-1
v_gene: TRBV2
CDR3aa: ASTLMGTGANEQF

d_gene: -
j_gene: TRBJ2-4
v_gene: TRBV7-8
CDR3aa: ASSLEAGPVAAKNIQY

d_gene: -
j_gene: TRBJ2-3
v_gene: TRBV12-3/TRBV12-4
CDR3aa: ASSRDRILTDTQY

d_gene: -
j_gene: TRBJ2-7
v_gene: TRBV24-1
CDR3aa: ATSDPGMGTYEQY

d_gene: -
j_gene: TRBJ2-5
v_gene: TRBV5-1
CDR3aa: ASSPSPGAQETQY

d_gene: -
j_gene: TRBJ2-7
v_gene: TRBV20-1
CDR3aa: SAERDTNSYEQY

d_gene: TRBD1
j_gene: TRBJ1-2
v_gene: TRBV12-3/TRBV12-4
CDR3aa: ASSPGQGFGYT

d_gene: -
j_gene: TRBJ2-7
v_gene: TRBV6-6
CDR3aa: ASSYVSGAVAYEQY

d_gene: -
j_gene: TRBJ2-6
v_gene: TRBV7-8
CDR3aa: ATDPGSGANVLT

d_gene: -
j_gene: TRBJ2-3
v_gene: TRBV5-5
CDR3aa: ASSLRQKGTDTQY

d_gene: TRBD1
j_gene: TRBJ2-7
v_gene: TRBV20-1
CDR3aa: SARTGATYEQY